These 5 T cell receptor beta chains were all obtained from the same sample, sequenced in a study of graft-versus-host responses after intestinal transplantation. These receptors lack a known antigen. Here immunoSEQ multiplex PCR was the method, and the copy in TCRdb shows in-frame clones only, minus some. The table lists tens of thousands of clones, about 91% of them singletons. Sample: unstimulated CD8+ T cells sorted from spleen or lymph node cells, taken before intestinal transplant. The receptor set was obtained from a human donor who received an intestinal transplant.

This chain links TRBV4-2 with TRBJ2-7, with 8 nucleotides matching TRBD2. Looked up from germline, CDR1 is LGHNA and CDR2 is YNFKEQ. The CDR3 totals 15 residues. J gave up 2 bases and V 1 base, and 4 bases lay outside the gene matches. The CDR3: CASSQGLAGTYEQYF. The CDR3 coding sequence is TGTGCCAGCAGCCAAGGGTTAGCGGGGACCTACGAGCAGTACTTC.

The CDR3 loop is CASSQEGTGVDTDTQYF. CDR3 sequence (DNA): TGCGCCAGCAGCCAAGAAGGCACAGGGGTGGACACAGATACGCAGTATTTT. This chain links TRBV4-1 with TRBJ2-3; 7 bases match TRBD1. CDR3 length: 17 amino acids. Unmatched junction bases numbered 8, after V lost 0 bases and J lost 2 bases. The germline CDR1 and CDR2 sequences are MGHRA and YSYEKL.

V usage is TRBV30 and J usage is TRBJ2-7, with TRBD1 as a possible D gene (5 bases). Germline values: CDR1 GTSNPN, CDR2 SVGIG (reference sequence). The CDR3 contains 14 residues. The V gene lost 2 bases and the J gene lost 0 bases, with 11 bases spanning the gap. DNA of the CDR3: TGTGCCTGGAGTCCCCAGACAGACTCCTACGAGCAGTACTTC. Translation gives CAWSPQTDSYEQYF.

The V and J genes are TRBV5-4 and TRBJ2-2, with a possible D match to TRBD1 (6 bases). Germline V gives CDR1 SGHNT, CDR2 YYREEE (reference sequence). The CDR3 contains 14 residues. V lost 2 bases and J lost 6, with 11 bases in between. The CDR3 DNA reads TGTGCCAGCAGCTTTGAGGGGGAGCCCGGGGAGCTGTTTTTT. This translates into CASSFEGEPGELFF.

V usage is TRBV4-1 and J usage is TRBJ2-7; tentatively, D is TRBD2 (6 bases). Per the germline V gene, CDR1 is MGHRA and CDR2 is YSYEKL. With 0 bases removed from V and 3 bases from J, the gap between germline ends came to 12 bases. The CDR3 runs 15 residues. The CDR3 coding sequence is TGCGCCAGCAGCCAAGACCGCGGGGATTACTACGAGCAGTACTTC. Amino acid sequence: CASSQDRGDYYEQYF.